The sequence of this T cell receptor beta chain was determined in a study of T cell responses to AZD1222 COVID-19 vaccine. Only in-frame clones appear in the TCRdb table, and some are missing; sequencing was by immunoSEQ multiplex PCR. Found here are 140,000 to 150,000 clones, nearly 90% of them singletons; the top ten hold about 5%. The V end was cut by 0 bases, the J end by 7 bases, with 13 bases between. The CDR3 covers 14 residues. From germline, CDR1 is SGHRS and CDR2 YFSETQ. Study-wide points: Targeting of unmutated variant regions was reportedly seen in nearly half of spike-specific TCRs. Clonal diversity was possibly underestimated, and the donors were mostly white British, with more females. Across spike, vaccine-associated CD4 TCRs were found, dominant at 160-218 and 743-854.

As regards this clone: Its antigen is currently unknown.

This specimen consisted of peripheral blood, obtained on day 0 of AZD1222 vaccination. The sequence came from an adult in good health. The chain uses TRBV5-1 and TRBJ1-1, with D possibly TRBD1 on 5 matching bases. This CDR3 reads CASSLDWGNGEAFF. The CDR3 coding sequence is TGCGCCAGCAGCTTGGATTGGGGGAACGGTGAAGCTTTCTTT.